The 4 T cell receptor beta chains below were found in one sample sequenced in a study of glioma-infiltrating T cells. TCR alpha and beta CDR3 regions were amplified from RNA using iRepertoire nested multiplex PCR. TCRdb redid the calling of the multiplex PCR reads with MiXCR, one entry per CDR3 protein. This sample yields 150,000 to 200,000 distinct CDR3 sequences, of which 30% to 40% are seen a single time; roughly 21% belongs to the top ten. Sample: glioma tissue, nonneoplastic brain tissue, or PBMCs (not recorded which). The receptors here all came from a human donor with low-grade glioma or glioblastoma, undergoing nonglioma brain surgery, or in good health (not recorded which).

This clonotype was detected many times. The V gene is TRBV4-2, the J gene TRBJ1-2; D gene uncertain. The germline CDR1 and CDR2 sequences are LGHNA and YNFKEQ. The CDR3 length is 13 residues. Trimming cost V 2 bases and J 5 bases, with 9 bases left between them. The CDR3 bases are TGTGCCAGCAGCCAACCTGGGGAGTATGGCTACACCTTC. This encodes CASSQPGEYGYTF.

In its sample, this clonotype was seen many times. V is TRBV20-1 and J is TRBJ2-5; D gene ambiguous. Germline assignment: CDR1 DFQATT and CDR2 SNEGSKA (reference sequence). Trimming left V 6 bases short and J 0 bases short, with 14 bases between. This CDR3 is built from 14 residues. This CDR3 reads CSAPPAVDQETQYF. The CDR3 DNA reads TGCAGTGCCCCCCCCGCGGTAGACCAAGAGACCCAGTACTTC.

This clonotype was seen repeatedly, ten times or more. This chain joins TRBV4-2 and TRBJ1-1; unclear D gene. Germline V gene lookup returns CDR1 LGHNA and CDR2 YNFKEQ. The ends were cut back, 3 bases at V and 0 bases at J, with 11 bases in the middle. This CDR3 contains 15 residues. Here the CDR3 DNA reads TGTGCCAGCAGCCATGTAGACTCCTTGAACACTGAAGCTTTCTTT. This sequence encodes CASSHVDSLNTEAFF.

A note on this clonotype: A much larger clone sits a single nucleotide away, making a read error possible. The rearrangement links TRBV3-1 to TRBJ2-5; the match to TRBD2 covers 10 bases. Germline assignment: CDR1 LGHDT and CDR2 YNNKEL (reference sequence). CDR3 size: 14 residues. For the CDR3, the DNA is TGTGCCAGCACCCGGACTAGCGGACAAGAGCCCCAGTACTTC. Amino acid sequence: CASTRTSGQEPQYF.